The present T cell receptor beta chain was sequenced within a study of beta chain features in type 1 diabetes (dated by TCRdb to the late 2010s). Concerning the study at large: No differences in mean age, gender distribution, total cell number or subset yield were found between patients and healthy donors. Across all samples, 90 million to 130 million sorted cells were examined, and cell number per subset correlated strongly with RNA yield. The study compared TCRB repertoires of sorted circulating CD4+ T cell subsets between recently diagnosed type 1 diabetes patients and matched healthy donors. Naive and central memory subsets were obtained from all 30 or so donors, but regulatory and stem cell-like memory subsets were isolated from only 8 patients and 8 healthy donors.

V and J lose 3 bases and 8 bases, and a span of 10 bases separates them. Sequences SEHNR (CDR1) and FQNEAQ (CDR2) are obtained from the germline V gene (reference sequence). Measured from the cysteine to the phenylalanine, the CDR3 is 12 residues long. The DNA shown is the 36-base CDR3, in frame from base 1. Broader findings and caveats from the paper: Because cDNA rather than genomic DNA was sequenced, highly expressing activated cells could have been over-represented, although no difference in activation and CD3 levels was found between groups. Because small numbers of individuals were included in the HLA sub-analyses, any influence of HLA type on TCRB rearrangement was left unresolved. Shorter templates might have been favored by PCR, but patient and control samples were amplified and corrected together, so both groups would have been affected equally by any skew. Naive, central memory and regulatory TCRB repertoires appeared to be more alike among patients than among healthy donors. At VDJ recombination sites, type 1 diabetes patients had fewer insertions and more deleted nucleotides, which implies abnormalities in thymic rearrangement. In all four CD4+ subsets, TCRB CDR3 length was moderately but significantly shorter in type 1 diabetes patients.

The High Capacity cDNA Reverse Transcription Kit was used to reverse transcribe all of the isolated RNA, meaning that expressed TCRB transcripts were what got sequenced. Deep immunoSEQ sequencing was performed on naive, central memory and regulatory T cell samples, with an average of roughly 4 million total reads per sample. Sorted cells were lysed in RLT buffer and RNA was extracted with DNase-treated RNeasy Micro or Mini kits, depending on cell number. Each cell subset was processed separately to prevent cross-contamination, with patient and healthy donor samples processed together. TCRB sequences were amplified from cDNA with the immunoSEQ multiplex PCR, producing 87-bp fragments spanning the CDR3 region. Sequencing of the amplicons was done on the Illumina HiSeq platform. The paper's processing steps were these. Synthetic template baselines were used to correct PCR bias computationally, reads within Hamming distance 2 were collapsed, and singletons that could not be merged were discarded. By aligning reads against IMGT, V, D and J genes, CDR3 length, and insertions or deletions at six rearrangement sites were assigned. Within each subset, clonotype counts were normalized to sorted cell number, and only after that were true diversity and Gini coefficients computed with the tcR R package. The overlap coefficient, calculated on TCRB nucleotide sequences, was used to measure repertoire sharing. Out-of-frame TCRB sequences from naive cells were analyzed as a proxy for the pre-selection repertoire. Imported from immuneACCESS, the table was reduced by TCRdb to in-frame sequences with V and J called. These copies leave out some clones; in studies compared against another copy, an unresolved V gene accounts for under half, and the cause of the remainder is not known. The D gene and trimming were derived from the DNA, and the V and J assignments and clone size from that table. The sample yields fewer than 450,000 clones; roughly 13% were counted once. Of the sample, roughly 0.015% falls within the top ten clones.

A note on this clone: It lacks a known antigen. Base qualities are not recorded, but no much larger clone differs from it by a single base.

From each donor, a single peripheral blood sample of around 0.12 L on average was drawn into heparinised tubes. Using a panel that included CD45RO, CCR7, CD25, CD127, CD95 and CD27, naive, central memory, regulatory and stem cell-like memory CD4+ T cells were sorted on a BD FACSAria II. Every sorted population had a purity above 95%. PBMCs were isolated immediately by Lymphoprep density gradient centrifugation and stained directly without culture. To minimize batch effects, samples were stained and sorted in pairs, one healthy donor with one patient per experiment. Source material: naive CD4+ T cells from blood. This specimen's cell subset or site label, per the study, means: true naive CD4+ T cells. The sequence derives from a woman under 30 with type 1 diabetes. The sequence is built from TRBV7-9 and TRBJ1-2; no D gene can be assigned with confidence. CDR3 region: CASSFDVQGYTF. In nucleotide form, the sequence is TGTGCCAGCAGCTTCGATGTGCAGGGCTACACCTTC.